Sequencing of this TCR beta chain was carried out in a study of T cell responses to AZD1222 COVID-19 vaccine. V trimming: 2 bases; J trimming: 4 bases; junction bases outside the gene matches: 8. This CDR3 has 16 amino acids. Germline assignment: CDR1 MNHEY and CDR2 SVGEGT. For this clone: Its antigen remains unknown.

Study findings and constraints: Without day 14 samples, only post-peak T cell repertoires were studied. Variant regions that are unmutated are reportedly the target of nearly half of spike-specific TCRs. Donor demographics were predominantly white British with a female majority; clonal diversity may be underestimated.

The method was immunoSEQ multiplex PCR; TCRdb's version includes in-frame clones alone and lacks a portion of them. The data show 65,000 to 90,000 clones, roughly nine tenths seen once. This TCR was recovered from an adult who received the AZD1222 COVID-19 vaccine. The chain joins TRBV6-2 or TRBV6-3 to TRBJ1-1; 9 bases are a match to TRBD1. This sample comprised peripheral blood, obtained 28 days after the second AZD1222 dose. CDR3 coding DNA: TGTGCCAGCAGTTACAACAGGGGGCGTTTGAGCACTGAAGCTTTCTTT. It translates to CASSYNRGRLSTEAFF.